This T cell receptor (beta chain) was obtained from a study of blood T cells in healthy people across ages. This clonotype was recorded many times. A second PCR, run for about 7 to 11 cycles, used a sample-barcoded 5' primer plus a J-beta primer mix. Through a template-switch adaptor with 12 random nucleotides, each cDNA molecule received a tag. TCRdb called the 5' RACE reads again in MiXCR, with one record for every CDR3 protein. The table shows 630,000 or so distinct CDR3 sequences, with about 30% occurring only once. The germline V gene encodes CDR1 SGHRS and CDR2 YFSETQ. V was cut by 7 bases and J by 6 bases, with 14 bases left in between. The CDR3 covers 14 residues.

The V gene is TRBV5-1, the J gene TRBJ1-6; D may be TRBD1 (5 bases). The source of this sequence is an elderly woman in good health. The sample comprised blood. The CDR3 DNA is TGCGCCAGCGCCCAGACGGGACCTAATTCACCCCTCCACTTT. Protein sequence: CASAQTGPNSPLHF. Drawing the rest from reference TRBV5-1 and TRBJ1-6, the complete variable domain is KAGVTQTPRYLIKTRGQQVTLSCSPISGHRSVSWYQQTPGQGLQFLFEYFSETQRNKGNFPGRFSGRQFSNSRSEMNVSTLELGDSALYLCASAQTGPNSPLHFGNGTRLTVT.